This entry concerns a single T cell receptor beta chain. CD45RO/CCR7/CD25/CD127/CD95/CD27 separated CD4+ naive, central memory, regulatory and stem cell-like memory cells by sorting. TCRB transcripts that were expressed got sequenced, as all of the isolated RNA had been reverse transcribed. TCRdb keeps only in-frame clones here, not all; method: immunoSEQ multiplex PCR. Of 450,000 to 600,000 clones listed, approximately 30% were seen once; the top ten hold almost 0.065%. This sample is drawn from a study of beta chain features in type 1 diabetes. The receptor was isolated from a man between 18 and 35 years old in good health. Sequenced input: naive CD4+ T cells from blood.

CDR3 sequence (DNA): TGTGCCTCGCAGACTAGCGGGTTGGCAGATACGCAGTATTTT. Protein: CASQTSGLADTQYF. This chain links TRBV30 with TRBJ2-3; TRBD2 matches at 10 bases. Losses at the gene ends were 7 bases for V and 4 bases for J; bases not matched to a gene: 8. Germline V gene sequence: CDR1 GTSNPN, CDR2 SVGIG (reference sequence). The CDR3 has 14 amino acids.